This T cell receptor beta chain was recorded in a study of CXCR4 blockade with PD-1 therapy in pancreatic cancer. The study, taken as a whole, reports: Without paired alpha-beta data, shared specificity of dominant clones is unconfirmed.

This table comes from immunoSEQ multiplex PCR, and its TCRdb copy is limited to in-frame clones, with some not included. Among over 15,000 clones, around three quarters were seen once, and the ten largest hold 5% to 7%. The V gene end was trimmed by 6 bases and the J gene end by 0 bases; junction bases not matched to a gene: 6. This CDR3 is 15 amino acids long. Germline V gene sequence: CDR1 SQVTM, CDR2 ANQGSEA. To note about this clone: The antigen is unknown.

The sample taken for sequencing was tumor tissue. The J gene is TRBJ2-1, the V gene TRBV29-1; TRBD2 matches 9 bases. This receptor was taken from a human donor with pancreatic ductal adenocarcinoma. The CDR3 DNA follows: TGCAGCGTCGAGGGGCGGGAGGGCTCCTACAATGAGCAGTTCTTC. It translates to CSVEGREGSYNEQFF.